The 20 T cell receptor beta chains listed next were all sequenced from one sample in a study of blood T cell repertoires in COVID-19. Assay: immunoSEQ multiplex PCR; the TCRdb copy retains only in-frame clones and omits some. This table holds more than 95,000 clones, roughly nine tenths found once. Specimen: peripheral blood. All receptors derive from a woman in her fifties or sixties with acute or convalescent COVID-19.

The chain has TRBV5-1 and TRBJ2-1, with TRBD1 identical over 7 bases. The CDR3 is 14 amino acids. The germline V gene has CDR1 SGHRS and CDR2 YFSETQ. The ends lost 4 bases at V and 5 bases at J; junction bases unmatched: 6. This chain's CDR3 is CASSKGQTHNEQFF. Written as DNA, the CDR3 is TGCGCCAGCAGCAAGGGACAGACCCACAATGAGCAGTTCTTC.

The sample holds a few counts of this clone. The V gene is TRBV6-5, the J gene TRBJ1-1; D unclear. V dropped 8 bases and J dropped 0 bases, with 10 bases sitting between them. This CDR3 region has 13 residues. Germline V gene data show CDR1 as MNHEY and CDR2 as SVGAGI. CDR3 bases: TGTGCCAGCGCGGGGTTCATGAACACTGAAGCTTTCTTT. Protein: CASAGFMNTEAFF.

The rearrangement uses TRBV7-8 and TRBJ2-5, with 7 bases fitting TRBD1. V trimming: 1 base; J trimming: 4 bases; junction bases outside the gene matches: 3. The CDR3 runs to 14 residues. Germline CDR1 SGHVS, CDR2 FQNEAQ. For the CDR3, the DNA is TGTGCCAGCAGCTTAGGACAGGGAGTAGAGACCCAGTACTTC. Translated: CASSLGQGVETQYF.

This chain uses TRBV19 with TRBJ2-1, with 9 bases identical to TRBD1. V shed 9 bases, J shed 1 base, and the junction held 7 bases outside the gene matches. Germline V CDR1 and CDR2: LNHDA, SQIVND (reference sequence). There are 15 residues in the CDR3. This CDR3 is CASSPGTGSYNEQFF. The CDR3 region has the DNA TGTGCCAGCTCCCCCGGGACAGGGTCCTACAATGAGCAGTTCTTC.

V gene TRBV7-2 combines with J gene TRBJ1-4; D not certain. V was cut by 4 bases and J by 7 bases, with 10 bases left in between. Germline V gene data show CDR1 as SGHTA and CDR2 as FQGNSA. The CDR3 extends over 13 amino acids. The CDR3 reads CASSSGEGEKLFF. CDR3 sequence (DNA): TGTGCCAGCAGCTCGGGAGAGGGTGAAAAACTGTTTTTT.

This rearrangement joins TRBV28 to TRBJ2-1, with a tentative D call TRBD2 (7 bases). V was trimmed by 8 bases and J by 4 bases, leaving 21 bases between them. Germline V gene sequence: CDR1 MDHEN, CDR2 SYDVKM. The CDR3 length is 16 residues. The CDR3 DNA follows: TGTGCCAGCCGCAAGGGGGGAGGGCCTGGGTACAATGAGCAGTTCTTC. Encoded protein: CASRKGGGPGYNEQFF.

This sequence joins TRBV10-2 and TRBJ1-2; TRBD1 aligns across 9 bases. V lost 5 bases to trimming and J lost 3 bases; unmatched junction nucleotides: 10. The CDR3 consists of 16 residues. The germline CDR1 and CDR2 sequences are WSHSY and SAAADI. The CDR3 DNA is TGCGCCAGCAGTCTAACAGGGGGCACAGGGGACTATGGCTACACCTTC. As protein: CASSLTGGTGDYGYTF.

This clone was picked up one time. The V call is TRBV2, the J call TRBJ1-3; 8 bases map to TRBD1. Germline loops: CDR1 SNHLY, CDR2 FYNNEI. The CDR3 contains 15 residues. Losses at the gene ends were 4 bases for V and 0 bases for J; bases not matched to a gene: 2. CDR3 sequence: CASSADRVSGNTIYF. CDR3 DNA sequence: TGTGCCAGCAGTGCGGACAGGGTCTCTGGAAACACCATATATTTT. The whole variable domain, filled in from reference TRBV2 and TRBJ1-3, reads EPEVTQTPSHQVTQMGQEVILRCVPISNHLYFYWYRQILGQKVEFLVSFYNNEISEKSEIFDDQFSVERPDGSNFTLKIRSTKLEDSAMYFCASSADRVSGNTIYFGEGSWLTVV.

The chain joins TRBV5-1 to TRBJ1-1, with a tentative D call TRBD1 (5 bases). CDR3 length: 14 residues. Trimming stripped 0 bases from V and 6 bases from J, with 12 bases between. Germline V CDR1 and CDR2: SGHRS, YFSETQ. CDR3: CASSLGDIGAEAFF. CDR3 sequence (DNA): TGCGCCAGCAGCTTGGGTGACATAGGGGCTGAAGCTTTCTTT.

The chain employs TRBV7-8 and TRBJ2-1, with D perhaps TRBD2 (5 bases). The CDR3 runs 14 residues. Germline V gives CDR1 SGHVS, CDR2 FQNEAQ. Trimming pared 3 bases from V and 6 bases from J, leaving 12 bases between. Written as DNA, the CDR3 is TGTGCCAGCAGCTTCAAGGACTCCCTCAATGAGCAGTTCTTC. This codes for CASSFKDSLNEQFF.

The chain employs TRBV18 and TRBJ1-2; possible D gene TRBD1, 6 bases. Germline CDR1 is KGHSH and CDR2 is LQKENI. V lost 0 bases, J lost 6 bases, and 11 bases lay in between. This CDR3 has 14 residues. The CDR3 spells CASSPPGQPDGYTF. The CDR3 DNA follows: TGTGCCAGCTCACCACCGGGACAACCGGATGGCTACACCTTC.

V usage is TRBV6-6 and J usage is TRBJ2-7, with TRBD2 matching over 7 bases. The germline V gene has CDR1 MNHNY and CDR2 SVGAGI (reference sequence). The CDR3 extends over 13 amino acids. The trim removed 6 bases at V and 4 bases at J, leaving 6 bases unmatched. Here the CDR3 reads CASRPGLLYEQYF. CDR3 DNA sequence: TGTGCCAGCAGGCCGGGACTACTATACGAGCAGTACTTC.

This clone was detected once. This rearrangement joins TRBV7-5 to TRBJ2-3; the table's D call of TRBD2 was not tested on the DNA. TRBV7-5 is a known pseudogene. There are 20 residues in the CDR3. The DNA of the CDR3 is TGTGCCAGAAGCCCCACCTCCCCGGGTGGCGGGAGAGTGAGCACAGATACGCAGTATTTT. This sequence encodes CARSPTSPGGGRVSTDTQYF.

In this sample, this clone turned up a few times. J is TRBJ1-4 and V is TRBV6-5; 9 bases are shared with TRBD1. The germline V gene has CDR1 MNHEY and CDR2 SVGAGI. Trimming removed 10 bases from V and 10 bases from J; junction bases left unmatched: 7. This CDR3 has 12 residues. The chain's CDR3 is CATPGQGRKLFF. CDR3 bases: TGTGCCACCCCGGGACAGGGCCGAAAACTGTTTTTT.

The V and J genes are TRBV6-5 and TRBJ1-6, with D possibly matching TRBD1 (5 bases). The CDR3 covers 14 residues. With 6 bases removed from V and 8 bases from J, the gap between germline ends came to 14 bases. Per germline, CDR1 MNHEY and CDR2 SVGAGI. CDR3 sequence reads: CASSRQWGDSPLHF. For the CDR3, the DNA is TGTGCCAGCAGCAGACAGTGGGGCGATTCACCCCTCCACTTT.

The sample holds one count of this clone. The chain joins TRBV28 to TRBJ1-2; 7 positions agree with TRBD1. This CDR3 is built from 15 residues. V shed 6 bases and J 7 bases; nucleotides not matched to a gene: 14. Germline V CDR1 and CDR2: MDHEN, SYDVKM. This CDR3 is CASSPPSGGLGGYTF. Here the CDR3 DNA reads TGTGCCAGCAGCCCGCCGTCAGGGGGTTTGGGTGGCTACACCTTC.

The J gene is TRBJ2-7, the V gene TRBV11-3; 7 nucleotides agree with TRBD2. Per the germline V gene, CDR1 is SGHNT and CDR2 is YENEEA. Trimming cost V 1 base and J 0 bases; bases outside gene matches: 0. The CDR3 spans 14 residues. The CDR3 loop reads CASSLGGSSYEQYF. The CDR3, as DNA: TGTGCCAGCAGCTTAGGCGGGAGCTCCTACGAGCAGTACTTC.

V usage is TRBV24-1 and J usage is TRBJ2-3; the match to TRBD1 covers 9 bases. V shed 3 bases, J shed 5 bases, and the junction held 8 bases outside the gene matches. This CDR3 has 16 residues. CDR1 and CDR2 from the germline V gene are KGHDR and SFDVKD. CDR3 sequence: CATSDPGTGYRDTQYF. The CDR3 bases are TGTGCCACCAGTGATCCCGGGACAGGGTATCGAGATACGCAGTATTTT.

The chain has TRBV9 and TRBJ1-2; D may be TRBD1 (5 bases). The V gene lost 3 bases and the J gene lost 2 bases, with 11 bases spanning the gap. The CDR3 is 14 amino acids. The V gene's germline CDR1 is SGDLS and CDR2 YYNGEE. As DNA, the CDR3 is TGTGCCAGCAGCGCCGGGCGGGGGAACTATGGCTACACCTTC. As protein: CASSAGRGNYGYTF.

This clone occurred once. This chain connects TRBV6-5 to TRBJ1-2, with D possibly being TRBD1 (6 bases). Germline CDR1 is MNHEY and CDR2 is SVGAGI. Trimming cost V 0 bases and J 7 bases, with 15 bases left between them. The CDR3 has 15 amino acids. Here the CDR3 reads CASSYSSRGMPGYTF. CDR3 DNA sequence: TGTGCCAGCAGTTACTCGAGTAGGGGGATGCCTGGCTACACCTTC.